This paragraph covers one T cell receptor beta chain sequence. The antigen is undetermined. The CDR3 totals 14 residues. Germline CDR1 and CDR2: SGHAT and FQNNGV. V shed 6 bases, J shed 5 bases, and the junction held 6 bases outside the gene matches. This entry comes from a study of early T cells in non-severe SARS-CoV-2 infection. Across the whole study: The authors sequenced bulk RNA from unsorted whole blood, leaving chains unpaired. General observations from the study: Matches to VDJdb favored anti-spike CD8 responses and missed private and CD4 specificities.

Unique molecular identifiers were attached to individual cDNA molecules. In TCRdb, the 5' RACE reads were re-called with MiXCR into one record per CDR3 protein. Among around 82,000 distinct CDR3 sequences listed, around 10% were seen once. The TCR sequence derives from an adult who was a healthcare worker with PCR-confirmed SARS-CoV-2 infection or an uninfected control (not recorded which). The sample was whole blood. The chain employs TRBV11-2 and TRBJ2-1, with 8 positions matching TRBD1. The CDR3 sequence is CASRAGGPHNEQFF. In DNA form, the CDR3 reads TGTGCCAGCAGGGCAGGGGGCCCCCACAATGAGCAGTTCTTC.